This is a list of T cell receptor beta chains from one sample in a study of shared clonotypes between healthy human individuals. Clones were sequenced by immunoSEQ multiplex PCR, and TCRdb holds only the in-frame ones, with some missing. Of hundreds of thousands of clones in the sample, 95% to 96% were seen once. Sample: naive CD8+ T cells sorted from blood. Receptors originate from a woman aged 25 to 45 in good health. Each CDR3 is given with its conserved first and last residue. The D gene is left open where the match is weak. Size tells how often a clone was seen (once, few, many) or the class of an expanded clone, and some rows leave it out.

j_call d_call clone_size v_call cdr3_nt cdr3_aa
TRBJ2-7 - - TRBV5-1 TGCGCCAGCAGCTTGGACGGGCTGTACTCCTACGAGCAGTACTTC CASSLDGLYSYEQYF
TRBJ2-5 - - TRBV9 TGTGCCAGCAGCGTTTGGGAACAAGAGACCCAGTACTTC CASSVWEQETQYF
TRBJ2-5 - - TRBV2 TGTGCCAGCAGCCCTGACGTACAAGAGACCCAGTACTTC CASSPDVQETQYF
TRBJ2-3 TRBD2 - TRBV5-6 TGTGCCAGCAGCTCCGAGGCCCCGGGACTAGCGGGAGTAGCAGATACGCAGTATTTT CASSSEAPGLAGVADTQYF
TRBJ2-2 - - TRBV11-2 TGTGCCAGCAGCTTCTTCTCCTCTGGGGCCGGGGAGCTGTTTTTT CASSFFSSGAGELFF
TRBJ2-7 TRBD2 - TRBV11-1 TGTGCCAGCGGTACTAGCGGGAGAACGTACGAGCAGTACTTC CASGTSGRTYEQYF
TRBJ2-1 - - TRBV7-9 TGTGCCAGCAGCTTTGGACCGAATGAGCAGTTCTTC CASSFGPNEQFF
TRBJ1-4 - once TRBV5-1 TGCGCCAGCAGCCCTTGGGGGGGTGAAAAACTGTTTTTT CASSPWGGEKLFF
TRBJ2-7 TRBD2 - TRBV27 TGTGCCAGCAGTCGCCTAGCGGGAACCTACGAGCAGTACTTC CASSRLAGTYEQYF
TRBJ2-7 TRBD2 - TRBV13 TGTGCCAGCAGCCCGGGACTAGCGGGAACCTACGAGCAGTACTTC CASSPGLAGTYEQYF
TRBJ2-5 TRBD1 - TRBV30 TGTGCCTGGAGTGGAGGGACAGGGGAAGAGACCCAGTACTTC CAWSGGTGEETQYF
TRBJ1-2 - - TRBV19 TGTGCCAGTAGTATCACGGTGAACTATGGCTACACCTTC CASSITVNYGYTF
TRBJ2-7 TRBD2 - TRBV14 TGTGCCAGCAGCCCATATTCTAGCGGGCGAAGCTCCTACGAGCAGTACTTC CASSPYSSGRSSYEQYF
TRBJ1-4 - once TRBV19 TGTGCCAGTACCGTCGGGAGGCTTAATGAAAAACTGTTTTTT CASTVGRLNEKLFF
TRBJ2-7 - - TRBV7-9 TGTGCCAGCAGTCAAGACGGCACAGACTACGAGCAGTACTTC CASSQDGTDYEQYF
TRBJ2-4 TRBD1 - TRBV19 TGTGCCAGTAGTGCCCTTTTGGCGGCAGGGGGCAAAAACATTCAGTACTTC CASSALLAAGGKNIQYF
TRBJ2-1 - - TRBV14 TGTGCCAGCAGCCAAGGGGGCGCCTACTCCTACAATGAGCAGTTCTTC CASSQGGAYSYNEQFF
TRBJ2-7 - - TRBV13 TGTGCCAGCAGCTTAGGAGAGGGGGTGTACGAGCAGTACTTC CASSLGEGVYEQYF
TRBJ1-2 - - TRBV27 TGTGCCAGCAGTTCCCCACAAAATGGCTACACCTTC CASSSPQNGYTF
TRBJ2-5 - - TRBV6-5 TGTGCCAGCAGTCACGGGCAGAGGCAGTACTTC CASSHGQRQYF
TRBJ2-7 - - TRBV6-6 TGTGCCAGCAGGACGGTAGGGGAGATCCACGAGCAGTACTTC CASRTVGEIHEQYF
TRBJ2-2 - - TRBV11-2 TGTGCCAGCAGGGGGGTGAGGGAGTGGGTCACCGGGGAGCTGTTTTTT CASRGVREWVTGELFF
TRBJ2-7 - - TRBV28 TGTGCCAGCAGTTTACCGGCTGGGGACGAGCAGTACTTC CASSLPAGDEQYF
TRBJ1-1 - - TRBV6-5 TGTGCCAGCAGGCCGGGGGTATACACTGAAGCTTTCTTT CASRPGVYTEAFF
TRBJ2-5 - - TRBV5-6 TGTGCCAGCAGCCAAAGACAGGTACAAGAGACCCAGTACTTC CASSQRQVQETQYF
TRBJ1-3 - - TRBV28 TGTGCCAGCAGTGGGAACAGGGATTCCTCTGGAAACACCATATATTTT CASSGNRDSSGNTIYF
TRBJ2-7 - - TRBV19 TGTGCCAGTAGTCCCTTCGGGGTCGAGCAGTACTTC CASSPFGVEQYF